The sequence of this TCR beta chain was determined in a study of blood T cells in healthy people across ages. V lost 5 bases, J lost 6 bases, and 3 bases stayed unmatched. The CDR3 is 13 residues long. Germline V CDR1 and CDR2: SGHRS, YFSETQ. Combining a sample-barcoded 5' primer with a J-beta primer mix, a second PCR ran for 7 to 11 cycles. TCRdb reprocessed the 5' RACE reads via MiXCR and lists one record per CDR3 protein. This sample has about 730,000 distinct CDR3 sequences; 35% to 45% occur once, and the top ten carry 20% to 25%. The sequence was obtained from a woman aged 55 to 70 in good health. Material: blood. This chain joins TRBV5-1 and TRBJ1-4, with 8 positions matching TRBD1. CDR3: CASSATGDEKLFF. CDR3 nucleotide sequence: TGCGCCAGCAGTGCGACAGGGGATGAAAAACTGTTTTTT.